These 24 T cell receptor beta chains came from one sample sequenced in a study of patients and donors after allogeneic stem cell transplantation. Via MiXCR, TCRdb re-called the RT-PCR reads, giving one row per CDR3 protein. The table records more than 850,000 distinct CDR3 sequences, over 15% of them present only once. Sequences were obtained from blood, either unsorted or a sorted T cell fraction (not recorded which). The receptors were gathered from a human donor who was either an allogeneic HSCT recipient or a stem cell or donor lymphocyte infusion donor (not recorded which). It is not recorded whose cells these are; they may come from a transplant donor.

This clonotype appeared a few times. In nucleotides, the CDR3 is TGTGCCAGCAGCTTTAGACAGGGCAAGAGCTATGGCTACACCTTC. It is translated as CASSFRQGKSYGYTF. This chain joins TRBV5-5 and TRBJ1-2, with 7 bases identical to TRBD1. The CDR3 length is 15 residues. The V gene's germline CDR1 is SGHKS and CDR2 YYEKEE (reference sequence). V shed 2 bases, J shed 4 bases, and the junction held 8 bases outside the gene matches. Full variable domain (outside the CDR3, taken from reference TRBV5-5 and TRBJ1-2): DAGVTQSPTHLIKTRGQQVTLRCSPISGHKSVSWYQQVLGQGPQFIFQYYEKEERGRGNFPDRFSARQFPNYSSELNVNALLLGDSALYLCASSFRQGKSYGYTFGSGTRLTVV.

This clonotype has at least ten counts. The genes are TRBV4-2 and TRBJ2-7; 13 nucleotides agree with TRBD2. The CDR3 loop spans 15 amino acids. CDR1 is LGHNA and CDR2 is YNFKEQ in the germline V gene. Unmatched junction bases numbered 4, after V lost 4 bases and J lost 4 bases. CDR3 in DNA: TGTGCCAGCAGCCGGACTAGCGGGAGTCGGTACGAGCAGTACTTC. Its protein product is CASSRTSGSRYEQYF.

The CDR3 loop reads CASSADRGTAKNIQYF. CDR3 DNA sequence: TGCGCCAGCAGCGCTGACAGGGGAACAGCCAAAAACATTCAGTACTTC. V and J are TRBV5-1 and TRBJ2-4; TRBD1 matches at 8 bases. Trimming took 4 bases from V and 0 from J; bases not matched to a gene: 6. Looked up from germline, CDR1 is SGHRS and CDR2 is YFSETQ. The CDR3 runs to 16 residues. Using reference TRBV5-1 and TRBJ2-4 for the parts outside the CDR3, the full variable domain is KAGVTQTPRYLIKTRGQQVTLSCSPISGHRSVSWYQQTPGQGLQFLFEYFSETQRNKGNFPGRFSGRQFSNSRSEMNVSTLELGDSALYLCASSADRGTAKNIQYFGAGTRLSVL.

This rearrangement joins TRBV6-2 or TRBV6-3 to TRBJ2-1; TRBD2 aligns across 13 bases. This CDR3 has 20 residues. The J segment lost 0 bases and the V segment lost 3 bases, leaving 11 bases of the junction unmatched. Germline V gives CDR1 MNHEY, CDR2 SVGEGT. The CDR3 loop reads CASSYRTSGSRATSYNEQFF. The CDR3, as DNA: TGTGCCAGCAGTTATCGGACTAGCGGGAGCCGAGCGACCTCCTACAATGAGCAGTTCTTC.

The chain joins TRBV30 to TRBJ1-5, with TRBD1 as a possible D gene (6 bases). Trimming cost V 0 bases and J 5 bases, with 14 bases left between them. Germline V gene lookup returns CDR1 GTSNPN and CDR2 SVGIG (reference sequence). This CDR3 has 15 amino acids. The CDR3 DNA is TGTGCCTGGAGTGTATGGCAGGGGAGGGATCAGCCCCAGCATTTT. Protein sequence: CAWSVWQGRDQPQHF.

This chain connects TRBV5-1 to TRBJ2-2, with TRBD1 identical over 9 bases. Germline V gene data show CDR1 as SGHRS and CDR2 as YFSETQ. V gave up 9 bases and J gave up 3 bases; unmatched junction bases: 6. This CDR3 has 14 residues. As DNA, the CDR3 is TGCGCCACCGGGGGGACAGGGCACACCGGGGAGCTGTTTTTT. Translation gives CATGGTGHTGELFF.

This clonotype appeared a few times. This chain joins TRBV12-3 or TRBV12-4 and TRBJ1-2, with 7 bases identical to TRBD1. CDR3 length: 15 amino acids. After removal of 4 bases from V and 6 bases from J, the junction contained 11 bases not matched to a gene. CDR3 amino acids: CASSSGRDSSHGYTF. In DNA form, the CDR3 reads TGTGCCAGCAGTTCTGGTCGGGACAGTTCTCATGGCTACACCTTC.

The chain combines TRBV7-9 with TRBJ2-7; a weak D match, TRBD1 (5 bases). CDR1 is SEHNR and CDR2 is FQNEAQ in the germline V gene (reference sequence). This CDR3 spans 15 amino acids. Trimming left V 1 base short and J 2 bases short, with 12 bases between. CDR3 in amino acids: CASSLEGQIPYEQYF. The CDR3 region has the DNA TGTGCCAGCAGCTTAGAGGGGCAGATTCCCTACGAGCAGTACTTC.

This clonotype was picked up a small number of times. V gene TRBV9 combines with J gene TRBJ1-5; D is perhaps TRBD1 (6 bases). Germline-derived CDR1 and CDR2 are SGDLS and YYNGEE. The CDR3 is 15 residues long. V was clipped by 9 bases and J by 0 bases, with 16 bases between them. DNA of the CDR3: TGTGCCAACTATCGAGGGGGTAGTAGCAATCAGCCCCAGCATTTT. Protein sequence: CANYRGGSSNQPQHF.

This clonotype was picked up a small number of times. V usage is TRBV4-3 and J usage is TRBJ2-2; TRBD2 agrees at 8 bases. The germline V gene encodes CDR1 LGHNA and CDR2 YSLEER. The CDR3 runs 15 residues. V dropped 0 bases and J dropped 7; count of bases not matched to a gene: 4. CDR3 amino acids: CASSQDSGTSGELFF. For the CDR3, the DNA is TGCGCCAGCAGCCAAGACTCCGGGACTAGCGGGGAGCTGTTTTTT.

This clonotype was seen repeatedly, ten times or more. The gene calls are TRBV6-5 and TRBJ2-3; 7 bases are shared with TRBD2. With 2 bases clipped from V and 7 bases from J, the junction kept 9 bases outside the gene matches. The CDR3 totals 15 residues. Germline V CDR1 and CDR2: MNHEY, SVGAGI. The CDR3 bases are TGTGCCAGCAGTTACGGCAGCGGGGAATCGAATACGCAGTATTTT. Its protein is CASSYGSGESNTQYF.

The chain uses TRBV12-3 or TRBV12-4 and TRBJ1-6; D is possibly TRBD1 (6 bases). V lost 7 bases to trimming and J lost 7 bases, with 17 bases between them. The CDR3 spans 15 residues. The CDR3 bases are TGTGCCAGCACCCTGGGGCAGGGGACGAATTCACCCCTCCACTTT. This encodes CASTLGQGTNSPLHF.

In this sample, this clonotype turned up a few times. This chain joins TRBV29-1 and TRBJ1-3, with D unclear. This CDR3 is built from 13 residues. Germline V gene data show CDR1 as SQVTM and CDR2 as ANQGSEA. V was pared by 2 bases and J by 0 bases, with 5 bases between. CDR3: CSVENSSGNTIYF. The CDR3 coding sequence is TGCAGCGTTGAAAACAGCTCTGGAAACACCATATATTTT.

The chain employs TRBV5-1 and TRBJ1-3, with D possibly being TRBD1 (6 bases). Germline CDR1 SGHRS, CDR2 YFSETQ. The CDR3 sequence is 14 residues long. The ends were cut back, 4 bases at V and 4 bases at J, with 12 bases in the middle. The CDR3 here is CASSGGTPGNTIYF. The CDR3 nucleotides are TGCGCCAGCAGCGGCGGGACACCCGGAAACACCATATATTTT.

V gene TRBV24-1 combines with J gene TRBJ2-7; 7 bases fit TRBD1. V shed 9 bases, J shed 4 bases, and the junction held 11 bases outside the gene matches. The CDR3 is 14 amino acids. Per germline, CDR1 KGHDR and CDR2 SFDVKD. The CDR3 sequence is CATHRGTDVYEQYF. The CDR3 nucleotides read TGTGCCACCCACCGTGGGACAGATGTATACGAGCAGTACTTC.

This clonotype was detected ten times or more. V and J are TRBV5-1 and TRBJ2-7; no clear D. This CDR3 contains 12 residues. The germline CDR1 and CDR2 sequences are SGHRS and YFSETQ. Trimming removed 5 bases from V and 4 bases from J, with 10 bases in between. The CDR3 region has the DNA TGCGCCAGCAGGAAACTCCGTTACGAGCAGTACTTC. Its protein is CASRKLRYEQYF. Full variable domain (remainder filled in from reference TRBV5-1 and TRBJ2-7): KAGVTQTPRYLIKTRGQQVTLSCSPISGHRSVSWYQQTPGQGLQFLFEYFSETQRNKGNFPGRFSGRQFSNSRSEMNVSTLELGDSALYLCASRKLRYEQYFGPGTRLTVT.

The chain is built from TRBV4-1 and TRBJ2-5; D not resolved. Germline lookup yields CDR1 MGHRA and CDR2 YSYEKL. The CDR3 is made up of 15 amino acids. V shed 7 bases and J shed 5 bases, with 20 bases lying between them. This CDR3 reads CASTLTPGLPETQYF. The CDR3 region has the DNA TGCGCCAGCACCCTGACGCCCGGGCTCCCGGAGACCCAGTACTTC.

CDR3 amino acids: CASGSRGQGTEAFF. The CDR3 coding sequence is TGCGCCAGCGGATCAAGGGGGCAGGGGACTGAAGCTTTCTTT. The chain uses TRBV5-1 and TRBJ1-1, with TRBD1 matching over 7 bases. The J segment lost 5 bases and the V segment lost 7 bases, leaving 11 bases of the junction unmatched. Germline V lookup: CDR1 SGHRS, CDR2 YFSETQ. The CDR3 is made up of 14 amino acids.

This chain connects TRBV27 to TRBJ2-5, with 10 bases matching TRBD1. The V segment lost 6 bases and the J segment 2 bases; nucleotides outside the gene matches: 15. Per the germline V gene, CDR1 is MNHEY and CDR2 is SMNVEV (reference sequence). This CDR3 spans 18 amino acids. The chain's CDR3 is CASRLAPSGTGEQETQYF. In DNA, the CDR3 is TGTGCCAGCAGGCTCGCCCCCTCCGGGACAGGGGAACAAGAGACCCAGTACTTC.

This clonotype was counted a few times. The chain employs TRBV5-1 and TRBJ2-2; D might be TRBD1 (6 bases). The CDR3 is 14 residues long. Germline assignment: CDR1 SGHRS and CDR2 YFSETQ. Trimming left V 4 bases short and J 4 bases short, with 11 bases between. CDR3 DNA: TGCGCCAGCAGCCACGGACAGAGCACCGGGGAGCTGTTTTTT. This codes for CASSHGQSTGELFF.

The chain employs TRBV20-1 and TRBJ2-7; 8 positions agree with TRBD1. Germline loops: CDR1 DFQATT, CDR2 SNEGSKA (reference sequence). CDR3 size: 12 residues. With V trimmed by 6 bases and J by 6 bases, 7 bases remained unmatched. CDR3 nucleotide sequence: TGCAGTGCCCCCGGACAGGGCTCCGAGCAGTACTTC. Translated, it gives CSAPGQGSEQYF.

As for this clonotype: One end of the junction does not line up with germline, which may come from a read error. The chain is built from TRBV4-2 and TRBJ1-2; a weak D match, TRBD1 (6 bases). CDR1 is LGHNA, CDR2 YNFKEQ, per germline. The CDR3 loop spans 16 amino acids. Here the CDR3 DNA reads TGTGCCAGCACCCAACGAATCGGACAGACTAACTATGGCTACACCTTC. Its protein product is CASTQRIGQTNYGYTF.

This clonotype has ten or more counts. CDR3 nucleotide sequence: TGCGCCAGCAGCTTGGCCAACGGCGGGCAGTTCTTC. This gives the protein CASSLANGGQFF. This chain links TRBV5-1 with TRBJ2-1; D not certain. Germline-derived CDR1 and CDR2 are SGHRS and YFSETQ. V was shortened by 0 bases and J by 12 bases, with 10 bases between the two germline ends. The CDR3 consists of 12 residues.

In its sample, this clonotype was seen a few times. The chain has TRBV5-1 and TRBJ2-7; 9 positions agree with TRBD1. Looked up from germline, CDR1 is SGHRS and CDR2 is YFSETQ. Trimming at V came to 4 bases and at J to 3 bases, leaving 8 bases not matched to a gene. The CDR3 spans 15 residues. CDR3 nucleotide sequence: TGCGCCAGCAGCGAACAGGGGGCGGTGGTCTACGAGCAGTACTTC. Translation: CASSEQGAVVYEQYF.